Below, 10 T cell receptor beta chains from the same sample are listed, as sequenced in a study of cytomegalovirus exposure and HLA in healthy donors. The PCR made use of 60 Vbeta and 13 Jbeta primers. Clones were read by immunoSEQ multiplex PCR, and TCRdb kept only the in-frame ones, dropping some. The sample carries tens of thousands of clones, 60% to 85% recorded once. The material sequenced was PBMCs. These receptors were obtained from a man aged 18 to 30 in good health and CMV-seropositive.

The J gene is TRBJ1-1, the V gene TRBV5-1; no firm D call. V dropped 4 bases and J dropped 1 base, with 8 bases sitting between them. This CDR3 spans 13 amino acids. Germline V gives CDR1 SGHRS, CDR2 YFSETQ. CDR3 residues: CASSLKRNTEAFF. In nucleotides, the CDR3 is TGCGCCAGCAGCCTGAAGCGGAACACTGAAGCTTTCTTT.

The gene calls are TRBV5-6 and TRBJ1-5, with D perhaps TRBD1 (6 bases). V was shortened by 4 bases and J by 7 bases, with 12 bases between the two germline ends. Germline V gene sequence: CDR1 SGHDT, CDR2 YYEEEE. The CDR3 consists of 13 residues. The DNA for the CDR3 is TGTGCCAGCAGCGGCCAGGGGATACAGCCCCAGCATTTT. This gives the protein CASSGQGIQPQHF.

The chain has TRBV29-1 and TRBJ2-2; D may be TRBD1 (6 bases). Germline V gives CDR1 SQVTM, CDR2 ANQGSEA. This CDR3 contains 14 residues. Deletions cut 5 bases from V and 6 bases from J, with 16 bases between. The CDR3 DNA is TGCAGCGTTCCACAGGGCCCCATCTCCGGGGAGCTGTTTTTT. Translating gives CSVPQGPISGELFF.

The CDR3 sequence is CASSFSGTDAYNEQFF. For the CDR3, the DNA is TGTGCCAGCTCATTTTCCGGGACAGATGCCTACAATGAGCAGTTCTTC. The chain has TRBV18 and TRBJ2-1; 7 bases align to TRBD1. V lost 5 bases to trimming and J lost 2 bases; unmatched junction nucleotides: 9. In germline, CDR1 is KGHSH, CDR2 LQKENI. The CDR3 runs to 16 residues. Looking up the rest from reference TRBV18 and TRBJ2-1 gives the full variable domain: NAGVMQNPRHLVRRRGQEARLRCSPMKGHSHVYWYRQLPEEGLKFMVYLQKENIIDESGMPKERFSAEFPKEGPSILRIQQVVRGDSAAYFCASSFSGTDAYNEQFFGPGTRLTVL.

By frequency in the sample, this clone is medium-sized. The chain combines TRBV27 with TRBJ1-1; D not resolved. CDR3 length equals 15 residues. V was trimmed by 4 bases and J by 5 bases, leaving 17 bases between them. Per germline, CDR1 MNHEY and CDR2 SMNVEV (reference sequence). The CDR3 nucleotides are TGTGCCAGCAGTTCAGACTTTGACCCGAATACTGAAGCTTTCTTT. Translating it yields CASSSDFDPNTEAFF.

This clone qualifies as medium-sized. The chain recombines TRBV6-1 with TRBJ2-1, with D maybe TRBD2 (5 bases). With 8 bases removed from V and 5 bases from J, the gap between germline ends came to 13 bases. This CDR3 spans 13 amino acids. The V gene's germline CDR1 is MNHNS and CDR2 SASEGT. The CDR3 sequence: CASSTDGDNEQFF. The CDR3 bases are TGTGCCAGCTCCACGGACGGGGACAATGAGCAGTTCTTC.

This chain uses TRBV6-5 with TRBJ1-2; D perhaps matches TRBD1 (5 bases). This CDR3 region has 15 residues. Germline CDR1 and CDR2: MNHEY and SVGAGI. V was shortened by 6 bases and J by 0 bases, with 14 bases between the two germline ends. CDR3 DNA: TGTGCCAGCAGACAGACAGCGATTACTAACTATGGCTACACCTTC. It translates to CASRQTAITNYGYTF.

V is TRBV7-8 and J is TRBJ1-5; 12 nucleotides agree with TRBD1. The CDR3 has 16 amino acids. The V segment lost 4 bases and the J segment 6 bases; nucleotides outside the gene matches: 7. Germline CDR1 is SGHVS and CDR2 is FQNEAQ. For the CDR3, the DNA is TGTGCCAGCAGCTGGGGACAGGGGGCCTTAGGTCAGCCCCAGCATTTT. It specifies CASSWGQGALGQPQHF.

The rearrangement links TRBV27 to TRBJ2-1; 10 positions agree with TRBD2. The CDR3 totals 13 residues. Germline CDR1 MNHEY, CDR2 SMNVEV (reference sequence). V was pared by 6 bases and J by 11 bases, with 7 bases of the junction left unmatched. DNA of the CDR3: TGTGCCAGCAGGTGGGCTAGCGGGAGACAGCAGTTCTTC. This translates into CASRWASGRQQFF.

CDR3 nucleotide sequence: TGTGCCAGCAGTTTTATAGCGGGAGCGGAGGAGCAGTACTTC. Encoded protein: CASSFIAGAEEQYF. The rearrangement joins TRBV6-5 to TRBJ2-7; 9 bases map to TRBD2. Germline V gene lookup returns CDR1 MNHEY and CDR2 SVGAGI. J gave up 7 bases and V 4 bases, and 8 bases lay outside the gene matches. The CDR3 is 14 amino acids.